These 30 T cell receptor beta chains were sequenced from one sample in a study of T-cell reconstitution after alpha-beta-depleted transplantation in children. The TCRbeta library incorporated unique molecular identifiers. One entry per CDR3 protein, called by TCRdb with MiXCR from the PCR reads. The sample carries 700,000 to 950,000 distinct CDR3 sequences, 16% recorded once. This material consisted of PBMCs, mostly from graft donor cells, taken 360 days after TCRalphabeta/CD19-depleted stem cell transplant. The receptor set was obtained from a male patient between 5 and 17 years old who had a stem cell transplant for acute lymphoblastic leukemia, so the T cells may come from the graft donor.

The CDR3 here is CASSSYSGRADTQYF. As DNA, the CDR3 is TGTGCCAGCAGCTCCTACAGCGGGAGGGCAGATACGCAGTATTTT. The chain is built from TRBV7-3 and TRBJ2-3; 10 nucleotides match TRBD2. Per the germline V gene, CDR1 is SGHTA and CDR2 is FQGTGA. The CDR3 is 15 residues long. V trimming: 4 bases; J trimming: 4 bases; junction bases outside the gene matches: 5.

The chain is built from TRBV20-1 and TRBJ2-7, with 8 bases that match TRBD1. With V trimmed by 5 bases and J by 0 bases, 6 bases remained unmatched. CDR1 is DFQATT, CDR2 SNEGSKA, per germline (reference sequence). The CDR3 consists of 14 residues. Here the CDR3 DNA reads TGCAGTGCTTCCACAGGGGGTTACTCCTACGAGCAGTACTTC. Translated: CSASTGGYSYEQYF.

The CDR3 sequence is CAISESSGREGEQYF. The CDR3 nucleotides read TGTGCCATCAGTGAGTCTAGCGGGAGGGAGGGCGAGCAGTACTTC. J is TRBJ2-7 and V is TRBV10-3, with 11 bases fitting TRBD2. CDR3 length equals 15 residues. V gave up 0 bases and J gave up 6 bases; unmatched junction bases: 4. CDR1 and CDR2 from the germline V gene are ENHRY and SYGVKD.

V usage is TRBV5-1 and J usage is TRBJ2-1, with TRBD2 matching 7 bases. The germline V gene has CDR1 SGHRS and CDR2 YFSETQ. V shed 5 bases, J shed 8 bases, and the junction held 4 bases outside the gene matches. The CDR3 covers 12 residues. The chain's CDR3 is CASSRGLDEQFF. Here the CDR3 DNA reads TGCGCCAGCAGTAGAGGACTAGATGAGCAGTTCTTC.

This clonotype was seen a few times. The CDR3 DNA reads as TGTGCCAGCAGCTTAGATGGGATCCGGGTCCTATTCGATGAGCAGTTCTTC. The encoded protein is CASSLDGIRVLFDEQFF. The rearrangement joins TRBV11-2 to TRBJ2-1; D unresolved. Germline loops: CDR1 SGHAT, CDR2 FQNNGV. The CDR3 consists of 17 residues. Trimming took 0 bases from V and 8 from J, leaving 20 bases between them. Filled out from reference TRBV11-2 and TRBJ2-1, the complete variable domain reads EAGVAQSPRYKIIEKRQSVAFWCNPISGHATLYWYQQILGQGPKLLIQFQNNGVVDDSQLPKDRFSAERLKGVDSTLKIQPAKLEDSAVYLCASSLDGIRVLFDEQFFGPGTRLTVL.

In its sample, this clonotype was seen a few times. The chain employs TRBV11-2 and TRBJ2-1; 8 positions agree with TRBD2. J gave up 7 bases and V 5 bases, and 13 bases lay outside the gene matches. Germline CDR1 reads SGHAT; CDR2 reads FQNNGV. The CDR3 sequence is 16 residues long. The CDR3 spells CASSMIRGGRINEQFF. In DNA, the CDR3 is TGTGCCAGCAGCATGATTCGAGGCGGGAGGATTAATGAGCAGTTCTTC.

The J gene is TRBJ2-7, the V gene TRBV12-3 or TRBV12-4; D not resolved. The CDR3 consists of 14 residues. Trimming cost V 5 bases and J 7 bases, with 18 bases left between them. The CDR3 spells CASSPRTANWEQYF. The CDR3 bases are TGTGCCAGCAGTCCCCGGACCGCAAATTGGGAGCAGTACTTC.

In its sample, this clonotype was seen a few times. V gene TRBV5-5 combines with J gene TRBJ1-1; 8 nucleotides line up with TRBD1. Trimming at V came to 4 bases and at J to 6 bases, leaving 8 bases not matched to a gene. The CDR3 has 14 amino acids. Germline V gene lookup returns CDR1 SGHKS and CDR2 YYEKEE (reference sequence). CDR3 nucleotide sequence: TGTGCCAGCAGCCCCTGGACAGGGCTCGCTGAAGCTTTCTTT. Amino acid sequence: CASSPWTGLAEAFF.

The J gene is TRBJ1-5, the V gene TRBV29-1; 8 bases align to TRBD1. In germline, CDR1 is SQVTM, CDR2 ANQGSEA. The CDR3 has 13 amino acids. V dropped 6 bases and J dropped 4; count of bases not matched to a gene: 5. For the CDR3, the DNA is TGCAGCGTGGCCCGGACAGGGAATCAGCCCCAGCATTTT. Amino acid sequence: CSVARTGNQPQHF.

This chain connects TRBV7-3 to TRBJ1-1; 7 bases agree with TRBD1. This CDR3 has 15 residues. CDR1 is SGHTA and CDR2 is FQGTGA in the germline V gene. V dropped 2 bases and J dropped 2; count of bases not matched to a gene: 5. DNA for the CDR3: TGTGCCAGCAGCTTACGGACAGGCCCCAACACTGAAGCTTTCTTT. Protein: CASSLRTGPNTEAFF.

The chain combines TRBV11-2 with TRBJ2-7; 13 nucleotides line up with TRBD2. The junction had 8 bases not matched to a gene; V was cut back by 6 bases and J by 9 bases. The germline gives CDR1 SGHAT, CDR2 FQNNGV. The CDR3 sequence is 14 residues long. CDR3: CASSSGLAGVGQYF. The CDR3 nucleotides are TGTGCCAGCAGTTCCGGACTAGCGGGAGTAGGGCAGTACTTC.

This clonotype was recorded at least ten times. The CDR3 region is CASSLAQGAAVKQYF. The DNA for the CDR3 is TGTGCCAGCAGCTTAGCACAGGGGGCAGCCGTTAAGCAGTACTTC. The genes are TRBV7-8 and TRBJ2-7; 9 bases fit TRBD1. V was pared by 0 bases and J by 8 bases, with 8 bases of the junction left unmatched. The CDR3 loop spans 15 amino acids. Germline assignment: CDR1 SGHVS and CDR2 FQNEAQ.

The rearrangement links TRBV3-1 to TRBJ2-7, with D possibly matching TRBD2 (5 bases). V lost 0 bases to trimming and J lost 5 bases, with 17 bases between them. Germline V gives CDR1 LGHDT, CDR2 YNNKEL (reference sequence). CDR3 length equals 16 residues. The CDR3 nucleotides are TGTGCCAGCAGCCAAGATGATGGGAGAAGGCGGAACGAGCAGTACTTC. As protein: CASSQDDGRRRNEQYF.

The V call is TRBV7-9, the J call TRBJ1-2, with D possibly TRBD1 on 6 matching bases. The CDR3 loop spans 14 amino acids. The germline CDR1 and CDR2 sequences are SEHNR and FQNEAQ (reference sequence). V lost 5 bases, J lost 0 bases, and 10 bases lay in between. The CDR3 DNA is TGTGCCAGCAGCCCGGACAGTACTAACTATGGCTACACCTTC. This gives the protein CASSPDSTNYGYTF.

The V call is TRBV6-1, the J call TRBJ1-2; D might be TRBD1 (5 bases). In germline, CDR1 is MNHNS, CDR2 SASEGT. The V end was cut by 6 bases, the J end by 4 bases, with 21 bases between. This CDR3 is built from 16 residues. The CDR3 DNA is TGTGCCAGCAGCAGCGGCTCCCGACTGGGGGGCTATGGCTACACCTTC. Translated: CASSSGSRLGGYGYTF.

V is TRBV12-3 or TRBV12-4 and J is TRBJ2-2; TRBD2 matches 8 bases. This CDR3 comprises 15 residues. The ends lost 10 bases at V and 6 bases at J; junction bases unmatched: 13. CDR3 DNA: TGTGCCACCGCTCCGGGACTAGGGCGATCCGGGGAGCTGTTTTTT. Protein: CATAPGLGRSGELFF.

The V gene is TRBV4-1, the J gene TRBJ1-5; 9 positions match TRBD1. The germline V gene has CDR1 MGHRA and CDR2 YSYEKL. CDR3 size: 16 residues. The V gene end was trimmed by 1 base and the J gene end by 8 bases; junction bases not matched to a gene: 9. The CDR3 DNA reads as TGCGCCAGCAGCCAAGGTCCGGGACAGGGATCAAAGCCCCAGCATTTT. Protein: CASSQGPGQGSKPQHF.

This chain connects TRBV7-8 to TRBJ2-6; no clear D gene. CDR1 and CDR2 from the germline V gene are SGHVS and FQNEAQ. The germline V and J ends were trimmed by 3 bases and 0 bases, with 3 bases remaining between them. The CDR3 length is 14 residues. In nucleotides, the CDR3 is TGTGCCAGCAGCTTCCACTCTGGGGCCAACGTCCTGACTTTC. Protein sequence: CASSFHSGANVLTF.

The chain links TRBV7-3 to TRBJ1-1; D gene ambiguous. The germline gives CDR1 SGHTA, CDR2 FQGTGA. V was clipped by 1 base and J by 1 base, with 22 bases between them. The CDR3 has 19 residues. CDR3 sequence reads: CASSLIPAVQPTTNTEAFF. The CDR3 DNA follows: TGTGCCAGCAGCTTAATCCCCGCTGTTCAACCCACCACGAACACTGAAGCTTTCTTT.

On this clonotype: Since the CDR3 does not end with the conserved phenylalanine or tryptophan, this likely comes from a read error. The DNA is omitted, as the CDR3 cannot be located on it reliably, and the CDR3 follows TCRdb's listing. The chain combines TRBV29-1 with TRBJ2-7; the table's TRBD1 call for D was not verified on the DNA. From germline, CDR1 is SQVTM and CDR2 ANQGSEA. Inclusive of both ends, the CDR3 amounts to 11 amino acids. CDR3 residues: CSARRRDRGRE.

This clonotype was seen more than once but under ten times. The CDR3: CASSQESLNTEAFF. The CDR3 DNA sequence: TGTGCCAGCAGCCAGGAGTCACTGAACACTGAAGCTTTCTTT. The rearrangement joins TRBV7-9 to TRBJ1-1; D is unresolved. Trimming pared 5 bases from V and 0 bases from J, leaving 10 bases between. Germline CDR1 is SEHNR and CDR2 is FQNEAQ (reference sequence). This CDR3 is built from 14 residues.

The chain joins TRBV28 to TRBJ2-7; 8 bases agree with TRBD2. Germline CDR1 and CDR2: MDHEN and SYDVKM. CDR3 length: 14 amino acids. With 1 base clipped from V and 7 bases from J, the junction kept 6 bases outside the gene matches. The CDR3: CASSLSAGGGEQYF. The CDR3 coding sequence is TGTGCCAGCAGTTTATCGGCGGGGGGCGGGGAGCAGTACTTC.

The chain joins TRBV20-1 to TRBJ1-1; possibly TRBD1 for D (5 bases). The germline V gene encodes CDR1 DFQATT and CDR2 SNEGSKA (reference sequence). The CDR3 runs to 13 residues. The germline V and J ends were trimmed by 6 bases and 0 bases, with 11 bases remaining between them. CDR3 coding DNA: TGCAGTGCCTCGGTGGGGGTGAACACTGAAGCTTTCTTT. Translated, it gives CSASVGVNTEAFF.

The chain recombines TRBV10-2 with TRBJ2-2; no clear D. Germline V CDR1 and CDR2: WSHSY, SAAADI. The CDR3 is 16 amino acids. V was shortened by 0 bases and J by 5 bases, with 13 bases between the two germline ends. The CDR3: CASSESLFGRTGELFF. CDR3 in DNA: TGCGCCAGCAGTGAGTCCCTATTCGGCAGGACCGGGGAGCTGTTTTTT.

This chain links TRBV18 with TRBJ2-1; D gene uncertain. Germline V CDR1 and CDR2: KGHSH, LQKENI. The V and J ends lost 0 bases and 2 bases respectively, with 8 bases between them. This CDR3 is 15 amino acids long. CDR3 residues: CASSPPGKPYNEQFF. Here the CDR3 DNA reads TGTGCCAGCTCACCACCGGGAAAACCCTACAATGAGCAGTTCTTC.

The sample holds a few counts of this clonotype. Here the CDR3 DNA reads TGTGCCACCAGTGATTTAGGACAGGGCAATCAGCCCCAGCATTTT. The encoded protein is CATSDLGQGNQPQHF. This sequence joins TRBV24-1 and TRBJ1-5; 7 bases agree with TRBD1. The germline CDR1 and CDR2 sequences are KGHDR and SFDVKD. The CDR3 is 15 residues long. Trimming cost V 1 base and J 2 bases; bases outside gene matches: 1.

The rearrangement links TRBV11-2 to TRBJ2-7; the D gene is possibly TRBD2 (6 bases). The germline gives CDR1 SGHAT, CDR2 FQNNGV. Trimming removed 5 bases at V and 7 bases at J, with 21 bases between. CDR3 length: 15 amino acids. The CDR3 loop reads CASSVGPLSSEEQYF. In DNA, the CDR3 is TGTGCCAGCAGCGTCGGCCCTCTCTCTAGCGAGGAGCAGTACTTC.

In this sample, this clonotype turned up many times. This rearrangement joins TRBV18 to TRBJ2-2; weak D call: TRBD1 (7 bases). CDR1 and CDR2 (germline): KGHSH, LQKENI. Deletions cut 2 bases from V and 0 bases from J, with 13 bases between. The CDR3 spans 17 residues. Written as DNA, the CDR3 is TGTGCCAGCTCACCAAAGGAGGGGACAGCGAACACCGGGGAGCTGTTTTTT. It codes for CASSPKEGTANTGELFF.

This clonotype showed up just a few times. This chain connects TRBV6-1 to TRBJ2-1, with 8 bases aligning to TRBD1. Germline CDR1 is MNHNS and CDR2 is SASEGT. The CDR3 has 17 residues. The V and J ends lost 6 bases and 4 bases, in that order; junction bases with no gene match: 14. CDR3 sequence (DNA): TGTGCCAGCAGACGCGCAAGGGGGACAGGACCGTACAATGAGCAGTTCTTC. It yields the protein CASRRARGTGPYNEQFF.

This clonotype came up a few times. This chain connects TRBV12-3 or TRBV12-4 to TRBJ2-5; 8 nucleotides align to TRBD1. This CDR3 comprises 15 residues. V lost 5 bases to trimming and J lost 3 bases; unmatched junction nucleotides: 8. The CDR3 region has the DNA TGTGCCAGCAGTCCTCGAAACAGGGGGAAAGAGACCCAGTACTTC. Residues: CASSPRNRGKETQYF.